These T cell receptor beta chains were read from a single sample in a study of post-analysis software for immune sequencing data. TCRdb re-analysed the PCR reads in MiXCR, keeping a single row per CDR3 protein. The repertoire holds hundreds of thousands of distinct CDR3 sequences, with around 27% as singletons. Sequencing was performed on blood. The source of these receptors is a girl aged 5 to 17 with multiple sclerosis. CDR3s include the opening cysteine and the closing phenylalanine or tryptophan. The D gene is left open where the match is weak. Clone size is stated in some rows and not others, as once, few, many or a class when expanded.

size	D	V	J	length	DNA	CDR3
few	.	TRBV18	TRBJ2-5	13	TGTGCCAGCTCGCGGACAGCTGGAGAGACCCAGTACTTC	CASSRTAGETQYF
few	.	TRBV20-1	TRBJ1-2	11	TGCAGTGCTAGCGGGGACTATGGCTACACCTTC	CSASGDYGYTF
few	.	TRBV7-9	TRBJ2-1	15	TGTGCCAGCAGCTTATCCTCGGGAGTTGTCAATGAGCAGTTCTTC	CASSLSSGVVNEQFF
.	.	TRBV28	TRBJ2-1	20	TGTGCCAGCAGTTTCCCGACAAGATTCCAAACTAGCAGCTCCTACAATGAGCAGTTCTTC	CASSFPTRFQTSSSYNEQFF
few	.	TRBV29-1	TRBJ2-3	15	TGCAGCGTCCCCCAGGCACTTCGCGAGGCAGATACGCAGTATTTT	CSVPQALREADTQYF
.	TRBD1	TRBV7-9	TRBJ1-2	16	TGTGCCAGCAGCTCTAATCGACAGGGGACTAACTATGGCTACACCTTC	CASSSNRQGTNYGYTF
many	.	TRBV12-3/TRBV12-4	TRBJ2-7	12	TGTGCCAGCAGTCCTGGGGCGGCCGAGCAGTACTTC	CASSPGAAEQYF
many	.	TRBV6-6	TRBJ2-3	12	TGTGCCAGCAGTTACCGCACAGATACGCAGTATTTT	CASSYRTDTQYF
few	TRBD2	TRBV4-1	TRBJ2-1	19	TGCGCCAGCAGCCCGCCTTACGTTAGCGGGACGAGCTCCTACAATGAGCAGTTCTTC	CASSPPYVSGTSSYNEQFF
few	.	TRBV2	TRBJ2-3	18	TGTGCCAGCAGCCAAGAGGAGGGGACTCCTCGGAGCACAGATACGCAGTATTTT	CASSQEEGTPRSTDTQYF
.	.	TRBV29-1	TRBJ1-1	13	TGCAGCGTCAGGGGTCCCGAGGCGGCTGAAGCTTTCTTT	CSVRGPEAAEAFF
.	.	TRBV7-2	TRBJ2-7	15	TGTGCCAGCAGTCCCTCGGAGCTAGGTACCTACGAGCAGTACTTC	CASSPSELGTYEQYF
.	.	TRBV28	TRBJ2-3	15	TGTGCCAGCAGTTTTGAGCTTGGGAACACAGATACGCAGTATTTT	CASSFELGNTDTQYF
few	TRBD1	TRBV7-8	TRBJ1-2	15	TGTGCCAGCAGCAAGGGACAGGGGGCAATAAATGGCTACACCTTC	CASSKGQGAINGYTF